This T cell receptor (beta chain) emerged from a study of response to subunit inactivated influenza vaccine. Using its own MiXCR run on the RT-PCR reads, TCRdb lists one record per CDR3 protein. This sample carries about 780,000 distinct CDR3 sequences, less than 20% of them seen once, and the ten largest clones take 11%. The table lists this clonotype with a few counts. Antigen: not known. This CDR3 is 14 amino acids long. Trimming cost V 8 bases and J 0 bases, with 11 bases left between them. Germline-derived CDR1 and CDR2 are MNHNS and SASEGT. Overall study findings and caveats: With each seasonal influenza vaccination, the authors suggested, few new T cells are recruited.

The rearrangement joins TRBV6-1 to TRBJ1-5, with D hard to call. This material consisted of PBMCs from blood, taken about 5 days after vaccination. The receptor was derived from a man in his fifties who received an inactivated influenza vaccine. CDR3 nucleotides: TGTGCCAGCTTGGGCACAGTTAGCAATCAGCCCCAGCATTTT. Protein product: CASLGTVSNQPQHF.